This TCR beta chain was recorded in a study of early T cells in non-severe SARS-CoV-2 infection. Study at large: Unpaired chains resulted from sequencing bulk RNA of unsorted whole blood. Study-level results: VDJdb-based annotation leaned toward anti-spike CD8 responses and missed private and CD4 specificities.

In regard to this clonotype: Its antigen is currently unknown.

Molecules of cDNA were individually given unique molecular identifiers that were attached to them. TCRdb re-analysed the 5' RACE reads in MiXCR, keeping a single row per CDR3 protein. The sample holds approximately 120,000 distinct CDR3 sequences, just under 15% seen once. The CDR3 totals 15 residues. Trimming stripped 0 bases from V and 0 bases from J, with 8 bases between. CDR1 is SGDLS and CDR2 is YYNGEE in the germline V gene. The sequenced sample consisted of whole blood. This TCR was sampled from an adult who was a healthcare worker with PCR-confirmed SARS-CoV-2 infection or an uninfected control (not recorded which). The chain is built from TRBV9 and TRBJ2-3, with D unresolved. This CDR3 is CASSVDVSSTDTQYF. In DNA, the CDR3 is TGTGCCAGCAGCGTAGATGTCTCCAGCACAGATACGCAGTATTTT.